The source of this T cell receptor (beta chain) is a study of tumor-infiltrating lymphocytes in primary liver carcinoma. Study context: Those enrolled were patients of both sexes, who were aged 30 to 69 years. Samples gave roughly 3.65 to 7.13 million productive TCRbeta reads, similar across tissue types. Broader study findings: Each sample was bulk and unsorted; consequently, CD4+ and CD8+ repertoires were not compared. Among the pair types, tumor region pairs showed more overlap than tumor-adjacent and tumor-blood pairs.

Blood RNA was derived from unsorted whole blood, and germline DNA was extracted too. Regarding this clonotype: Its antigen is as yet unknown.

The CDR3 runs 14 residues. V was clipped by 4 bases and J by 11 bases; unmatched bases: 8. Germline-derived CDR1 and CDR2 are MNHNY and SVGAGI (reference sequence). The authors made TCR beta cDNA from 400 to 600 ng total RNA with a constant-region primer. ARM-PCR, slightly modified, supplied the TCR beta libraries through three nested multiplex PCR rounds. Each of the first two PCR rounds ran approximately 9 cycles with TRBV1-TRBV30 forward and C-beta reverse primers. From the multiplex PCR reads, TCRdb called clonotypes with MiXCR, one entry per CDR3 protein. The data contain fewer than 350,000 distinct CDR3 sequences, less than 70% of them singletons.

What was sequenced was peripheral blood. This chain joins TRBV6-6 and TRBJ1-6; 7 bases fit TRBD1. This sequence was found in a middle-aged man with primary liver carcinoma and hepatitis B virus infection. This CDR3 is CASSLDRSNTPLHF. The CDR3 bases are TGTGCCAGCAGTTTGGACAGGAGCAATACACCCCTCCACTTT.